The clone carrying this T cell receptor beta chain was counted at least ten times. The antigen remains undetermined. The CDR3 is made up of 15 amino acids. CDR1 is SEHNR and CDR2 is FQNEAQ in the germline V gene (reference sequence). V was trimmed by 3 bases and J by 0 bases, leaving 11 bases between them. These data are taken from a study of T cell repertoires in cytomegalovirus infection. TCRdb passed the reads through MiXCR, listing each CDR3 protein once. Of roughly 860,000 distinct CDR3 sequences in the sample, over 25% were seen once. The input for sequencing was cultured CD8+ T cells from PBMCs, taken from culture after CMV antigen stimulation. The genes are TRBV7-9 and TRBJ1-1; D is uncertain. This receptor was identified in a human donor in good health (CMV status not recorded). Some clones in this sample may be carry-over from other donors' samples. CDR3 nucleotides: TGTGCCAGCAGCTTCCCTTTAGGGATGAACACTGAAGCTTTCTTT. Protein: CASSFPLGMNTEAFF.